The text below deals with one TCR beta chain. The antigen is unknown. These data come from a study of shared clonotypes between healthy human individuals. From germline, CDR1 is MGHDK and CDR2 SYGVNS. V trimming: 7 bases; J trimming: 3 bases; junction bases outside the gene matches: 5. The CDR3 consists of 14 residues. Researchers ran the assay at a deep level. Sequencing was performed with immunoSEQ multiplex PCR; in TCRdb, only in-frame clones are kept and a portion is missing. The top ten clones hold roughly 1.7% of a sample with about 1.9 million clones, over 85% of them seen once. Broader study findings: Four donors shared approximately 5% of their naive CD4 clonotypes. Clonotype sharing among donors was thought likely to change with sequencing depth. Depth was large, yet rarefaction showed that sorted-subset sequencing was incomplete.

CD8 cells regarded as naive lacked CD45RO, were positively chosen for CCR7, and omitted terminally differentiated effector memory CD45RA+ cells. Sequencing used naive CD8+ T cells from PBMCs. The sequence was collected from a man aged 18 to 30 in good health. Some clones in this sample may be carry-over from other donors' samples. This chain links TRBV25-1 with TRBJ1-3, with 8 bases aligning to TRBD1. The CDR3 DNA reads as TGTGCCAGCAAGCAGGGGGCTAGTGGAAACACCATATATTTT. Translating gives CASKQGASGNTIYF.